This T cell receptor beta chain was identified during a study of cytotoxic CD8 clonotypes in ibrutinib-treated CLL. The overall study: Partial responses totalled 24 and complete responses 2; after median approximately 62 months, approximately 15 remained remitted and approximately twelve progressed. A median 12 months of treatment, range 6 to 36, preceded the collection of response samples. Findings and caveats of the study: At the start, clonality exceeded age-matched healthy donors and followed circulating CD8+ T-cell counts.

TCRdb keeps only in-frame clones here, not all; method: immunoSEQ multiplex PCR. Of approximately 130,000 clones listed, about 85% were seen once; the top ten hold 3.3%. Germline CDR1 MDHEN, CDR2 SYDVKM. Trimming shortened V by 3 bases and J by 2 bases, and 10 bases separated the two germline ends. The CDR3 has 14 amino acids. For this clone: Antigen specificity is unknown.

This rearrangement joins TRBV28 to TRBJ1-1; TRBD1 is a possible D gene (6 bases). Sample: PBMCs, taken after 24 months of ibrutinib treatment. The sequence was collected from a human donor with chronic lymphocytic leukemia. The CDR3 loop reads CASSFAGVNTEAFF. DNA for the CDR3: TGTGCCAGCAGTTTCGCAGGGGTCAACACTGAAGCTTTCTTT.